These 31 T cell receptor beta chains share one sample of origin, sequenced in a study of control samples from healthy donors and cancer patients. TCRdb keeps only in-frame clones here, not all; method: immunoSEQ multiplex PCR. The sample has about 120,000 clones; around 89% are singletons. What was sequenced was blood. These receptors originate from a man in his forties or fifties in good health.

This clone was observed a handful of times. The rearrangement uses TRBV3-1 (or the pseudogene TRBV3-2) and TRBJ1-5, with TRBD1 identical over 9 bases. Looked up from germline, CDR1 is LGHDT and CDR2 is YNNKEL (reference sequence). The CDR3 sequence is 15 residues long. Trimming cost V 4 bases and J 0 bases; bases outside gene matches: 1. For the CDR3, the DNA is TGTGCCAGCAGCCTGGGACAGGGTAGCAATCAGCCCCAGCATTTT. Its translation: CASSLGQGSNQPQHF.

The chain employs TRBV6-5 and TRBJ1-5; D might be TRBD1 (5 bases). Looked up from germline, CDR1 is MNHEY and CDR2 is SVGAGI. This CDR3 is 16 amino acids long. The V end lost 0 bases, the J end lost 1 base, and 10 bases lay between the germline ends. The CDR3 region is CASSYSGGMSNQPQHF. CDR3 DNA sequence: TGTGCCAGCAGTTACTCGGGGGGGATGAGCAATCAGCCCCAGCATTTT.

This clone appeared once. The chain employs TRBV15 and TRBJ2-2, with D perhaps assigned TRBD1 or TRBD2 (5 bases each). V was clipped by 0 bases and J by 0 bases, with 8 bases between them. There are 16 residues in the CDR3. Germline CDR1 and CDR2: LNHNV and YYDKDF (reference sequence). CDR3 nucleotide sequence: TGTGCCACCAGCAGAGATATGGGGGCGAACACCGGGGAGCTGTTTTTT. It is translated as CATSRDMGANTGELFF.

The chain employs TRBV7-2 and TRBJ2-7; D assignment may be TRBD1 or TRBD2 (5 bases each). CDR3 size: 16 residues. Germline values: CDR1 SGHTA, CDR2 FQGNSA. V gave up 0 bases and J gave up 0 bases, with 12 bases separating them. The CDR3 nucleotides are TGTGCCAGCAGCTTAGCCCCGGGACGGAGCTCCTACGAGCAGTACTTC. Its translation is CASSLAPGRSSYEQYF.

This chain connects TRBV12-3 or TRBV12-4 to TRBJ1-5; D is unclear. This CDR3 comprises 12 residues. With 3 bases removed from V and 11 bases from J, the gap between germline ends came to 11 bases. The DNA of the CDR3 is TGTGCCAGCAGTTTCCGGGAAGGTGCCCAGCATTTT. The encoded protein is CASSFREGAQHF.

This chain joins TRBV7-8 and TRBJ1-5, with D unresolved. The CDR3 loop spans 12 amino acids. Germline V gives CDR1 SGHVS, CDR2 FQNEAQ. V lost 1 base and J lost 7, with 5 bases in between. For the CDR3, the DNA is TGTGCCAGCAGCTTAGGGGAACAGCCCCAGCATTTT. This sequence encodes CASSLGEQPQHF.

This rearrangement joins TRBV2 to TRBJ2-2, with TRBD2 identical over 10 bases. The trim removed 3 bases at V and 1 base at J, leaving 5 bases unmatched. There are 17 residues in the CDR3. CDR1 SNHLY and CDR2 FYNNEI come from the germline V gene. The CDR3 here is CASSDQGLARNTGELFF. DNA of the CDR3: TGTGCCAGCAGTGATCAGGGACTAGCGCGGAACACCGGGGAGCTGTTTTTT.

The V and J genes are TRBV5-1 and TRBJ2-3, with D perhaps TRBD1 (6 bases). The V gene lost 3 bases and the J gene lost 2 bases, with 16 bases spanning the gap. CDR3 length equals 16 residues. Per the germline V gene, CDR1 is SGHRS and CDR2 is YFSETQ. The CDR3 DNA reads TGCGCCAGCAGCTCCGGGACACAACTATTCACAGATACGCAGTATTTT. Its protein is CASSSGTQLFTDTQYF.

The chain combines TRBV27 with TRBJ2-5; 7 bases map to TRBD1. Per germline, CDR1 MNHEY and CDR2 SMNVEV (reference sequence). CDR3 length: 13 residues. V lost 5 bases to trimming and J lost 4 bases; unmatched junction nucleotides: 4. In DNA, the CDR3 is TGTGCCAGCAGTAAAAGACAGGGAGAGACCCAGTACTTC. Its translation is CASSKRQGETQYF.

The V gene is TRBV3-1 (or the pseudogene TRBV3-2), the J gene TRBJ2-7; 12 bases match TRBD2. Germline-derived CDR1 and CDR2 are LGHDT and YNNKEL (reference sequence). Trimming removed 5 bases from V and 4 bases from J; junction bases left unmatched: 3. This CDR3 spans 14 amino acids. The CDR3 sequence is CASSRTSGVYEQYF. DNA for the CDR3: TGTGCCAGCAGCAGGACTAGCGGGGTGTACGAGCAGTACTTC.

V usage is TRBV6-4 and J usage is TRBJ1-6; 8 bases are a match to TRBD1. Germline V gene sequence: CDR1 MRHNA, CDR2 SNTAGT. V was clipped by 3 bases and J by 4 bases; unmatched bases: 2. The CDR3 has 15 amino acids. DNA of the CDR3: TGTGCCAGCAGTGAGAGGGACAGGTATAATTCACCCCTCCACTTT. It translates to CASSERDRYNSPLHF.

This chain connects TRBV27 to TRBJ2-3, with D hard to call. This CDR3 contains 14 residues. The ends were cut back, 2 bases at V and 2 bases at J, with 8 bases in the middle. The germline V gene encodes CDR1 MNHEY and CDR2 SMNVEV (reference sequence). CDR3 sequence (DNA): TGTGCCAGCAGTTTAAGAGCCCCCACAGATACGCAGTATTTT. Amino acid sequence: CASSLRAPTDTQYF.

The chain carries TRBV6-1 and TRBJ1-1; D is perhaps TRBD1 (6 bases). Trimming stripped 2 bases from V and 12 bases from J, with 16 bases between. Germline values: CDR1 MNHNS, CDR2 SASEGT. This CDR3 is built from 13 residues. The CDR3 coding sequence is TGTGCCAGCAGTGAACGAGAGAGGGGGGGGTCTTTCTTT. Amino acids: CASSERERGGSFF.

The chain has TRBV14 and TRBJ1-2; D is perhaps TRBD1 (6 bases). From germline, CDR1 is SGHDN and CDR2 FVKESK. Between the trimmed V and J ends, which lost 0 bases and 7 bases, there was a span of 18 bases. The CDR3 spans 16 residues. The CDR3 DNA reads TGTGCCAGCAGCCAAGATCGGGGAGGGGGGATACGTGGCTACACCTTC. It yields the protein CASSQDRGGGIRGYTF.

The rearrangement joins TRBV14 to TRBJ2-7; possible D gene TRBD2, 5 bases. CDR1 SGHDN and CDR2 FVKESK come from the germline V gene. V lost 3 bases, J lost 2 bases, and 8 bases lay in between. CDR3 length: 13 residues. The CDR3 DNA reads as TGTGCCAGCAGCCAGTACGGGACCTACGAGCAGTACTTC. It is translated as CASSQYGTYEQYF. Supplemented by reference TRBV14 and TRBJ2-7, the full variable domain reads EAGVTQFPSHSVIEKGQTVTLRCDPISGHDNLYWYRRVMGKEIKFLLHFVKESKQDESGMPNNRFLAERTGGTYSTLKVQPAELEDSGVYFCASSQYGTYEQYFGPGTRLTVT.

The chain carries TRBV2 and TRBJ2-5; 8 nucleotides align to TRBD1. This CDR3 region has 14 residues. V shed 7 bases, J shed 5 bases, and the junction held 9 bases outside the gene matches. CDR1 is SNHLY, CDR2 FYNNEI, per germline. The DNA of the CDR3 is TGTGCCAGCACCGACAGGGGCTCATGGGAGACCCAGTACTTC. This encodes CASTDRGSWETQYF.

This chain uses TRBV18 with TRBJ1-3; D ambiguous. Germline lookup yields CDR1 KGHSH and CDR2 LQKENI. This CDR3 has 14 amino acids. The V end lost 5 bases, the J end lost 1 base, and 9 bases lay between the germline ends. Here the CDR3 DNA reads TGTGCCAGCTCAACCGACACTTCTGGAAACACCATATATTTT. It encodes CASSTDTSGNTIYF.

The chain recombines TRBV5-8 with TRBJ1-2; tentative D call: TRBD1 (5 bases). V lost 5 bases and J lost 1, with 15 bases in between. The CDR3 spans 15 residues. Germline CDR1 reads SGHTS; CDR2 reads YDEGEE. Here the CDR3 DNA reads TGTGCCAGCAGACTAGGGACGGGGGATAACTATGGCTACACCTTC. It encodes CASRLGTGDNYGYTF.

The V gene is TRBV7-6, the J gene TRBJ1-4; D perhaps matches TRBD1 (5 bases). Germline V lookup: CDR1 SGHVS, CDR2 FNYEAQ. Trimming took 1 base from V and 1 from J, leaving 10 bases between them. The CDR3 length is 16 residues. CDR3 in amino acids: CASSLEQGGTNEKLFF. For the CDR3, the DNA is TGTGCCAGCAGCTTAGAGCAGGGCGGAACTAATGAAAAACTGTTTTTT.

The chain has TRBV27 and TRBJ2-5; 7 nucleotides agree with TRBD2. Trimming took 5 bases from V and 2 from J; bases not matched to a gene: 5. This CDR3 has 14 residues. Looked up from germline, CDR1 is MNHEY and CDR2 is SMNVEV (reference sequence). The CDR3 DNA reads TGTGCCAGCAGTACAGGACTAGTTCAAGAGACCCAGTACTTC. Protein sequence: CASSTGLVQETQYF.

A few counts support this clone. The genes are TRBV7-2 and TRBJ2-7; TRBD2 agrees at 9 bases. In germline, CDR1 is SGHTA, CDR2 FQGNSA. V shed 5 bases, J shed 2 bases, and the junction held 16 bases outside the gene matches. CDR3 length: 18 residues. The CDR3 loop reads CASSPRRGVSGRTYEQYF. The CDR3 coding sequence is TGTGCCAGCAGCCCTCGCAGGGGGGTTAGCGGGAGAACCTACGAGCAGTACTTC.

This rearrangement joins TRBV7-2 to TRBJ2-1, with D tentatively TRBD1 or TRBD2 (7 bases each). The V end was cut by 5 bases, the J end by 9 bases, with 17 bases between. The CDR3 sequence is 14 residues long. From germline, CDR1 is SGHTA and CDR2 FQGNSA. The CDR3 bases are TGTGCCAGCAGCCCCAGGGGGGGGGCCGGTGAGCAGTTCTTC. Its translation: CASSPRGGAGEQFF.

The V call is TRBV25-1, the J call TRBJ1-6, with 8 bases lining up with TRBD1. Germline loops: CDR1 MGHDK, CDR2 SYGVNS. Trimming removed 2 bases from V and 7 bases from J; junction bases left unmatched: 4. The CDR3 sequence is 15 residues long. The CDR3, as DNA: TGTGCCAGCAGTGAAGTGGACAGGGCCAATTCACCCCTCCACTTT. Its translation: CASSEVDRANSPLHF.

The chain combines TRBV6-2 or TRBV6-3 with TRBJ2-2; D is ambiguous. The germline gives CDR1 MNHEY, CDR2 SVGEGT. The V end lost 4 bases, the J end lost 3 bases, and 3 bases lay between the germline ends. There are 12 residues in the CDR3. The CDR3 bases are TGTGCCAGCAGTTGGGACACCGGGGAGCTGTTTTTT. It specifies CASSWDTGELFF.

This chain links TRBV14 with TRBJ1-6, with D unresolved. The V and J ends lost 2 bases and 10 bases respectively, with 9 bases between them. This CDR3 is 13 amino acids long. Germline CDR1 SGHDN, CDR2 FVKESK. CDR3 nucleotide sequence: TGTGCCAGCAGCCAATATAAAGGCTCACCCCTCCACTTT. It codes for CASSQYKGSPLHF.

The rearrangement links TRBV5-5 to TRBJ1-2, with 11 bases lining up with TRBD1. The trim removed 5 bases at V and 10 bases at J, leaving 16 bases unmatched. Germline CDR1 reads SGHKS; CDR2 reads YYEKEE (reference sequence). This CDR3 is 16 amino acids long. The CDR3 sequence: CASSQPLDRGRGNYTF. CDR3 nucleotides: TGTGCCAGCAGTCAGCCGTTGGACAGGGGGCGCGGGAACTACACCTTC.

The V gene is TRBV12-3 or TRBV12-4, the J gene TRBJ2-3, with D uncertain. The CDR3 runs 11 residues. V shed 2 bases and J shed 3 bases, with 0 bases lying between them. The CDR3 is CASSLTDTQYF. The DNA of the CDR3 is TGTGCCAGCAGTTTAACAGATACGCAGTATTTT.

The J gene is TRBJ1-5, the V gene TRBV6-5; no clear D. The CDR3 sequence is 13 residues long. From germline, CDR1 is MNHEY and CDR2 SVGAGI. V was shortened by 4 bases and J by 15 bases, with 19 bases between the two germline ends. The CDR3, as DNA: TGTGCCAGCAGTTTGGCGGAGGGCAGCTTTGTGCATTTT. Protein product: CASSLAEGSFVHF.

This rearrangement joins TRBV19 to TRBJ2-7, with 10 bases that match TRBD1. Unmatched junction bases numbered 3, after V lost 2 bases and J lost 2 bases. Germline V gene lookup returns CDR1 LNHDA and CDR2 SQIVND (reference sequence). This CDR3 comprises 15 residues. The CDR3 sequence is CASSISGTGAYEQYF. The CDR3 DNA reads TGTGCCAGTAGTATATCGGGGACAGGGGCCTACGAGCAGTACTTC.

The rearrangement joins TRBV18 to TRBJ2-5; TRBD1 is a possible D gene (5 bases). The V gene lost 3 bases and the J gene lost 5 bases, with 10 bases spanning the gap. This CDR3 contains 13 residues. Germline lookup yields CDR1 KGHSH and CDR2 LQKENI. CDR3: CASSPGPSETQYF. Here the CDR3 DNA reads TGTGCCAGCTCACCGGGGCCCTCGGAGACCCAGTACTTC.

The table lists this clone with a count of one. The chain has TRBV7-2 and TRBJ2-3; 8 bases map to TRBD2. V trimming: 2 bases; J trimming: 6 bases; junction bases outside the gene matches: 10. CDR3 size: 16 residues. Germline V gene sequence: CDR1 SGHTA, CDR2 FQGNSA. The CDR3 DNA sequence: TGTGCCAGCAGCTTACAGTCGGGGGGGGGCCTGGATACGCAGTATTTT. Its translation: CASSLQSGGGLDTQYF.